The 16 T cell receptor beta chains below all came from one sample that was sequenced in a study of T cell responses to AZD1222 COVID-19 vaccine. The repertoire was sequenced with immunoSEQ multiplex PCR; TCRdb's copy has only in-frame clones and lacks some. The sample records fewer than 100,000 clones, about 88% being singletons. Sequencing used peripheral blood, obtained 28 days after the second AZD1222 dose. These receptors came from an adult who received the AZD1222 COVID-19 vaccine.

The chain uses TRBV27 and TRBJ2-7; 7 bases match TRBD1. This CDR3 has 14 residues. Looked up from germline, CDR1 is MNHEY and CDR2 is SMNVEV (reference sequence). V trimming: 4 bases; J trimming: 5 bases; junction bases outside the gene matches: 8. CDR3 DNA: TGTGCCAGCAGTTCTGACAGGGTTCGGGACGAGCAGTACTTC. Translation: CASSSDRVRDEQYF.

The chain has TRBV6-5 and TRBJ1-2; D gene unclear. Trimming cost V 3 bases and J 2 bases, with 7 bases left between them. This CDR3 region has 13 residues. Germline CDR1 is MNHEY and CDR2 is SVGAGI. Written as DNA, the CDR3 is TGTGCCAGCAGTTATTCCAGGAACTATGGCTACACCTTC. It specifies CASSYSRNYGYTF.

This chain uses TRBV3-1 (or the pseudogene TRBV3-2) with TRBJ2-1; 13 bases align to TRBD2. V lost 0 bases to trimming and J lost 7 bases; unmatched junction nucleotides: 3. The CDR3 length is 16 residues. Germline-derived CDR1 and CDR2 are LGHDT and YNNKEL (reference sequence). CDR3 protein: CASSQELAGGANEQFF. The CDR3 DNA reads TGTGCCAGCAGCCAAGAACTAGCGGGAGGGGCAAATGAGCAGTTCTTC.

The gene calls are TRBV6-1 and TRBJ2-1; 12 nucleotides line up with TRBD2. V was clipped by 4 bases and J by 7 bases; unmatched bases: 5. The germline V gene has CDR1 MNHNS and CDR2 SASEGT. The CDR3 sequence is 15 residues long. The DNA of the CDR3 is TGTGCCAGCAGTGGGACTAGCGGGACTTGGAATGAGCAGTTCTTC. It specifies CASSGTSGTWNEQFF.

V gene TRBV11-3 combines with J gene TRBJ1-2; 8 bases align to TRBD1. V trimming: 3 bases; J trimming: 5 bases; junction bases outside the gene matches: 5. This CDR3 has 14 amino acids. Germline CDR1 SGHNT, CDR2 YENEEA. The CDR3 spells CASSFQGARYGYTF. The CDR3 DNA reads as TGTGCCAGCAGCTTTCAGGGGGCCAGGTATGGCTACACCTTC. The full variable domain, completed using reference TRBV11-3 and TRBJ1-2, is EAGVVQSPRYKIIEKKQPVAFWCNPISGHNTLYWYLQNLGQGPELLIRYENEEAVDDSQLPKDRFSAERLKGVDSTLKIQPAELGDSAVYLCASSFQGARYGYTFGSGTRLTVV.

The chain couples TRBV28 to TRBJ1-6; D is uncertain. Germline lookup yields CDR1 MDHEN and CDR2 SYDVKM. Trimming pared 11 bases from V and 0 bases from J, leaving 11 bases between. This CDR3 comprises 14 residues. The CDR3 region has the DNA TGTGCCTCCAAGTTGGGCTCCTATAATTCACCCCTCCACTTT. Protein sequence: CASKLGSYNSPLHF.

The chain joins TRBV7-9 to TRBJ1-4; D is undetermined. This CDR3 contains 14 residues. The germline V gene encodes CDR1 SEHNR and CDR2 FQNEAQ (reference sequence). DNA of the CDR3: TGTCCCGGGTATGGCACGGGAACTAATGAAAAACTGTTTTTT. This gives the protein CPGYGTGTNEKLFF.

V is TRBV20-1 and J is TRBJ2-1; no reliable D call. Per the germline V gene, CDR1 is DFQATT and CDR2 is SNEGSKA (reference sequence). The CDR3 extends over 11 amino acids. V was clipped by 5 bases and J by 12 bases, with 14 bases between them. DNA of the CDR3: TGCAGTGCTCTTAGCTCGGAAAGGCAGTTCTTC. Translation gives CSALSSERQFF.

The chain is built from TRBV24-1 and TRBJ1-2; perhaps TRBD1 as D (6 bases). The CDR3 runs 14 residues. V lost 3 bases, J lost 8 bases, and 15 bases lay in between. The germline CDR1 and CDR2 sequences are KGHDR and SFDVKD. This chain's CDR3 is CATSDPGGGWGYTF. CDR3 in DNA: TGTGCCACCAGTGATCCTGGCGGGGGCTGGGGCTACACCTTC.

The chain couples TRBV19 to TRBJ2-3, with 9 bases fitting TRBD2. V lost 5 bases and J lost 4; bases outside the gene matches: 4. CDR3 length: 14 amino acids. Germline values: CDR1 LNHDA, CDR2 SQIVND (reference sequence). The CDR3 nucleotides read TGTGCCAGTAGTGGTAGCGGGGGAGCAGATACGCAGTATTTT. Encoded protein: CASSGSGGADTQYF.

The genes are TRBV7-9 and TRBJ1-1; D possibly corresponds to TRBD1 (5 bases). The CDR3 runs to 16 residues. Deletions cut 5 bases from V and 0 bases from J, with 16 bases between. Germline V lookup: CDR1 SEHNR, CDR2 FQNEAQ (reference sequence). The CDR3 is CASSLDTPGVNTEAFF. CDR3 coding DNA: TGTGCCAGCAGCCTTGACACTCCGGGGGTGAACACTGAAGCTTTCTTT.

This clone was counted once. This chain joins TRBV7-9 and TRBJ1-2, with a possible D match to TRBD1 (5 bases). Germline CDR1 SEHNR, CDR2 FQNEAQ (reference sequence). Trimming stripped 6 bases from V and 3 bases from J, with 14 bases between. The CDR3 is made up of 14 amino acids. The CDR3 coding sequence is TGTGCCAGCAGGGACAACCGGGTCCACTATGGCTACACCTTC. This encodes CASRDNRVHYGYTF. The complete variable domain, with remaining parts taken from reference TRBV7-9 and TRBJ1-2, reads DTGVSQNPRHKITKRGQNVTFRCDPISEHNRLYWYRQTLGQGPEFLTYFQNEAQLEKSRLLSDRFSAERPKGSFSTLEIQRTEQGDSAMYLCASRDNRVHYGYTFGSGTRLTVV.

This CDR3 is CASSLEGMQASLWAFF. As DNA, the CDR3 is TGCGCCAGCAGCTTGGAAGGTATGCAGGCTTCGTTGTGGGCTTTCTTT. The chain has TRBV5-1 and TRBJ1-1; no clear D gene. This CDR3 comprises 16 residues. Between the trimmed V and J ends, which lost 0 bases and 11 bases, there was a span of 23 bases. The germline V gene encodes CDR1 SGHRS and CDR2 YFSETQ.

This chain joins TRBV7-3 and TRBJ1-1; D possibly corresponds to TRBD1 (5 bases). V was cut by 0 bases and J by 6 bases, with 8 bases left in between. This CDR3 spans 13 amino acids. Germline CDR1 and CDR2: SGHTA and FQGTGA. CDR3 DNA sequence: TGTGCCAGCAGCTTAACGACAGCTTCTGAAGCTTTCTTT. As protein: CASSLTTASEAFF.

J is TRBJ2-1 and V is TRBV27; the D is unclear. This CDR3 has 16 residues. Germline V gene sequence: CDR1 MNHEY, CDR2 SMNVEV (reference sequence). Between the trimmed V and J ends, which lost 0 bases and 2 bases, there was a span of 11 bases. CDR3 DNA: TGTGCCAGCAGTTTATCCCGACTTAGCCCCTACAATGAGCAGTTCTTC. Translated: CASSLSRLSPYNEQFF.

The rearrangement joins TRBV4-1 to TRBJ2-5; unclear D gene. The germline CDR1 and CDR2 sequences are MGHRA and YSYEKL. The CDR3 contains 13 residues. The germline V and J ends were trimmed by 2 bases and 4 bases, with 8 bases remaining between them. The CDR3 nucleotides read TGCGCCAGCAGCCAACGGGCCTTAGAGACCCAGTACTTC. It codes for CASSQRALETQYF.